Shown below are 5 T cell receptor beta chains from a single sample sequenced in a study of blood T cell repertoires in COVID-19 (TCRdb year 2020). Library construction relied on the immunoSEQ multiplex PCR assay. TCRdb provides this immuneACCESS table in a form limited to in-frame rearrangements. Some clones are lacking; in checked studies, under half of them reflect an unresolved V gene, and why the rest are absent is not known. Here the sample has more than 250,000 clones; nearly 90% occur a single time. The top ten hold around 0.7% of the sample. The sample comprised peripheral blood. The receptors shown here come from a human donor in a cohort sampled during active COVID-19.

This clone is a singleton in its sample. The chain combines TRBV11-1 with TRBJ1-4; D remains unclear. Trimming cost V 10 bases and J 0 bases, with 12 bases left between them. The CDR3 runs to 14 residues. Germline CDR1 and CDR2: SGHAT and FQDESV (reference sequence). The CDR3, as DNA: TGTGCCACCGCCCGAGGGACAACTAATGAAAAACTGTTTTTT. Its translation is CATARGTTNEKLFF. The entire variable domain, with the rest obtained from reference TRBV11-1 and TRBJ1-4, is as follows: EAEVAQSPRYKITEKSQAVAFWCDPISGHATLYWYRQILGQGPELLVQFQDESVVDDSQLPKDRFSAERLKGVDSTLKIQPAELGDSAMYLCATARGTTNEKLFFGSGTQLSVL.

The chain has TRBV28 and TRBJ1-5, with D possibly TRBD1 on 5 matching bases. The V and J ends lost 6 bases and 3 bases respectively, with 9 bases between them. This CDR3 contains 13 residues. CDR1 and CDR2 from the germline V gene are MDHEN and SYDVKM. The CDR3 nucleotides are TGTGCCAGCAGGCCCAGGGACAATCAGCCCCAGCATTTT. Residues: CASRPRDNQPQHF.

The V call is TRBV5-5, the J call TRBJ2-1; D is unclear. Germline V lookup: CDR1 SGHKS, CDR2 YYEKEE (reference sequence). The CDR3 runs 15 residues. Trimming cost V 0 bases and J 2 bases, with 9 bases left between them. CDR3 coding DNA: TGTGCCAGCAGCTTGGTCTCGCGGACCTACAATGAGCAGTTCTTC. Translated: CASSLVSRTYNEQFF. The full variable domain, completed using reference TRBV5-5 and TRBJ2-1, is DAGVTQSPTHLIKTRGQQVTLRCSPISGHKSVSWYQQVLGQGPQFIFQYYEKEERGRGNFPDRFSARQFPNYSSELNVNALLLGDSALYLCASSLVSRTYNEQFFGPGTRLTVL.

The sample holds one count of this clone. This chain connects TRBV12-3 or TRBV12-4 to TRBJ1-2, with D perhaps TRBD1 (5 bases). The V end was cut by 6 bases, the J end by 3 bases, with 11 bases between. The CDR3 runs 13 residues. CDR3 protein: CASSRQTDYGYTF. For the CDR3, the DNA is TGTGCCAGCAGCAGACAGACTGACTATGGCTACACCTTC.

This sequence joins TRBV4-3 and TRBJ1-2; TRBD1 aligns across 7 bases. This CDR3 has 16 amino acids. Germline V gene lookup returns CDR1 LGHNA and CDR2 YSLEER. J gave up 4 bases and V 4 bases, and 12 bases lay outside the gene matches. The CDR3: CASSLSRDSLSYGYTF. The CDR3 bases are TGCGCCAGCAGCCTAAGCAGGGACAGCCTTTCCTATGGCTACACCTTC.